This T cell receptor (beta chain) originates from a study of graft-versus-host responses after intestinal transplantation. Background on the study: Transplantation in recipients was multivisceral, liver-intestinal, or isolated intestinal.

Whole-study findings and limits: Early HvG declines after transplant were associated with peak circulating GvH clone levels.

The CDR3 consists of 12 residues. CDR1 is MGHRA, CDR2 YSYEKL, per germline. The V gene lost 1 base and the J gene lost 6 bases, with 4 bases spanning the gap. As for this clone: Its antigen is not known.

Assay used: immunoSEQ multiplex PCR; TCRdb lists only in-frame clones, some missing. There are roughly 80,000 clones in the sample; roughly 84% occur only once, and about 8% lies in the top ten. The receptor was isolated from a human donor who was the organ donor for an intestinal transplant. Sequenced here: unstimulated CD8+ T cells sorted from spleen or lymph node cells, sampled before transplant. The rearrangement joins TRBV4-1 to TRBJ2-1; D is unclear. The CDR3 coding sequence is TGCGCCAGCAGCCAAGCCCCCAATGAGCAGTTCTTC. Protein sequence: CASSQAPNEQFF.